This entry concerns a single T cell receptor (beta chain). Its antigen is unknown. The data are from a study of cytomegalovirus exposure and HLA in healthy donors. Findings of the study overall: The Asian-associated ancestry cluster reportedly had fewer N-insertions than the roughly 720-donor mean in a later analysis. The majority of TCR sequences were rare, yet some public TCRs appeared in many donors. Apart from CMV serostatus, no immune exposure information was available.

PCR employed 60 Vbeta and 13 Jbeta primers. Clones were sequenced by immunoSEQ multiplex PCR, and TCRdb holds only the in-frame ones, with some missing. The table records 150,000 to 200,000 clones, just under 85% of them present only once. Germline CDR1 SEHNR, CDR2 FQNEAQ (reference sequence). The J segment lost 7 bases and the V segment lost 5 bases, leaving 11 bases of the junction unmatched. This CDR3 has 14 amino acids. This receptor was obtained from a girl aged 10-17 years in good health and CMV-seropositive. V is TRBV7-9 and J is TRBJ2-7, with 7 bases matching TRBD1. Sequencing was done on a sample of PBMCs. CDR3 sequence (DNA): TGTGCCAGCAGCCCACCGGGACAGCCCGCGGAGCAGTACTTC. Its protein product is CASSPPGQPAEQYF.